This T cell receptor (beta chain) is drawn from a study of CD8 T cells in ankylosing spondylitis (dated by TCRdb to 2016 to 2017). As for the study more broadly: The study profiled T cell receptor beta repertoires in healthy donors and ankylosing spondylitis patients to find disease-linked TCR variants. In total, the full study cohort was made up of about 99 healthy donors and 25 or so ankylosing spondylitis patients. Peripheral blood was sampled, and synovial fluid was additionally collected from ankylosing spondylitis patients.

Overall study outcomes, separate from this receptor: A CD8+ phenotype was shown by the disease-linked clones, which were found at relatively low frequencies in peripheral blood. A TCR beta motif made up of several highly homologous amino acid variants appeared to be characteristic of blood from ankylosing spondylitis patients. The disease-linked clones were reported to be significantly enriched in matched synovial fluid samples from ankylosing spondylitis patients. Some TCR beta motif variants had previously been reported in synovial fluid and blood of reactive arthritis patients, which suggested common disease-initiation mechanisms.

Sequencing used an Illumina HiSeq 2500. Quantitative 5'-RACE with molecular barcodes was used to prepare TCR beta libraries. In the original analysis: To identify disease-linked TCR variants, a new computational method was used, one built on a probabilistic model of VDJ rearrangement. Using fastp trimming at Q25 and MiXCR clonotype assembly, TCRdb reanalyzed the public sequencing data and kept in-frame beta chains. Duplicate CDR3 protein sequences are folded into a single record with the most common DNA and genes. It is TCRdb's table, rather than the study itself, that gives the V and J calls and clone size. This sample holds around 890,000 distinct CDR3 sequences; 12% were observed only once. Less than 0.65% of the sample is taken by the ten largest. From a lookup of the germline V gene (reference sequence), CDR1 and CDR2 are DFQATT and SNEGSKA. The CDR3 covers 14 residues, taking in both the cysteine and the phenylalanine. The entry retains the CDR3 DNA only, 42 bases that are in frame from base 1. V loses 6 bases at its end and J loses 9 bases; junction bases beyond the gene matches: 7.

Of note for this clonotype: Its antigen specificity is not known. No quality values exist for individual bases; no much larger clone is one base distant.

The chain is encoded by TRBV20-1 joined to TRBJ2-1; TRBD2 aligns with 14 central bases. Input material: blood, either unsorted or a sorted T cell fraction (not recorded which). This TCR derives from a male donor with ankylosing spondylitis. The nucleotide sequence reads TGCAGTGCCAGGGGGACTAGCGGGAGTGGTGAGCAGTTCTTC. Translated, this gives CSARGTSGSGEQFF.